A single sample gave rise to the 31 T cell receptor beta chains below, sequenced in a study of naive and memory T cell subsets. The beta constant-region primer was an equimolar mix of two oligonucleotides covering TRBC1 and TRBC2. Four rounds of PCR amplified the ligated cDNA using nested alpha and beta constant-region primers plus SP2. TCRdb processed the UMI-ligation and nested PCR reads anew with MiXCR; each CDR3 protein has one entry. The repertoire holds around 93,000 distinct CDR3 sequences, around 10% seen once, with over 0.11% in the top ten. Study conclusions and caveats: Naive repertoires, especially CD8, held a few larger clonotypes, possibly memory cells re-expressing CD45RA.

The antigens these receptors bind are not known. The sample taken for sequencing was naive CD4+ T cells from blood. The receptors derive from a human donor in good health.

This clonotype was observed a few times. The chain recombines TRBV28 with TRBJ1-5; a weak D match, TRBD1 (6 bases). V lost 6 bases and J 3 bases, leaving 15 bases between the germline ends. The CDR3 sequence is 15 residues long. Per the germline V gene, CDR1 is MDHEN and CDR2 is SYDVKM. CDR3 loop: CASSTGGQLNQPQHF. As DNA, the CDR3 is TGTGCCAGCAGCACCGGGGGGCAGCTCAATCAGCCCCAGCATTTT. The complete variable domain, with remaining parts taken from reference TRBV28 and TRBJ1-5, reads DVKVTQSSRYLVKRTGEKVFLECVQDMDHENMFWYRQDPGLGLRLIYFSYDVKMKEKGDIPEGYSVSREKKERFSLILESASTNQTSMYLCASSTGGQLNQPQHFGDGTRLSIL.

The chain couples TRBV30 to TRBJ1-4; no definite D call. Trimming stripped 3 bases from V and 8 bases from J, with 13 bases between. This CDR3 contains 13 residues. Germline lookup yields CDR1 GTSNPN and CDR2 SVGIG (reference sequence). This CDR3 is CAWSPRLFEKLFF. CDR3 DNA sequence: TGTGCCTGGAGCCCTCGACTGTTCGAAAAACTGTTTTTT.

This chain connects TRBV7-9 to TRBJ2-6; unclear D gene. The CDR3 loop spans 15 amino acids. V was pared by 2 bases and J by 0 bases, with 5 bases between. The germline V gene has CDR1 SEHNR and CDR2 FQNEAQ (reference sequence). CDR3 in amino acids: CASSLMVSGANVLTF. The DNA of the CDR3 is TGTGCCAGCAGCTTAATGGTCTCTGGGGCCAACGTCCTGACTTTC.

This clonotype was counted ten times or more. J is TRBJ2-7 and V is TRBV2; D may correspond to TRBD1 or TRBD2 (6 bases each). Trimming took 6 bases from V and 2 from J, leaving 11 bases between them. This CDR3 contains 13 residues. In germline, CDR1 is SNHLY, CDR2 FYNNEI. The CDR3 protein is CASRRGPTYEQYF. For the CDR3, the DNA is TGTGCCAGCAGACGGGGGCCAACCTACGAGCAGTACTTC.

This clonotype came up a few times. This sequence joins TRBV28 and TRBJ1-1, with D possibly being TRBD1 (6 bases). From germline, CDR1 is MDHEN and CDR2 SYDVKM. V was cut by 8 bases and J by 10 bases, with 17 bases left in between. The length of the CDR3 is 12 residues. The CDR3 bases are TGTGCCAGCGTCGGGGGCCTCTCAGGAGCTTTCTTT. It translates to CASVGGLSGAFF.

This clonotype has only a few counts. This rearrangement joins TRBV4-3 to TRBJ2-1, with 10 bases that match TRBD2. The CDR3 has 14 amino acids. V lost 0 bases and J lost 13; bases outside the gene matches: 6. Germline CDR1 is LGHNA and CDR2 is YSLEER. This chain's CDR3 is CASSQDLRLAGQFF. In DNA, the CDR3 is TGCGCCAGCAGCCAAGATCTTCGACTAGCGGGCCAGTTCTTC.

This clonotype was observed at least ten times. The rearrangement uses TRBV20-1 and TRBJ1-4, with D hard to call. Germline values: CDR1 DFQATT, CDR2 SNEGSKA (reference sequence). There are 15 residues in the CDR3. Deletions cut 6 bases from V and 0 bases from J, with 14 bases between. Written as DNA, the CDR3 is TGCAGTGCCCCAACGAGTGGAGCAACTAATGAAAAACTGTTTTTT. Translation: CSAPTSGATNEKLFF.

This clonotype has at least ten counts. The V gene is TRBV12-3 or TRBV12-4, the J gene TRBJ2-1; D may be TRBD1 (6 bases). The CDR3 spans 15 residues. V lost 5 bases and J 1 base, leaving 12 bases between the germline ends. Here the CDR3 reads CASSGIQGSYNEQFF. The CDR3, as DNA: TGTGCCAGCAGTGGGATCCAGGGGTCCTACAATGAGCAGTTCTTC.

This clonotype was counted ten times or more. This chain uses TRBV28 with TRBJ2-7; TRBD1 aligns across 8 bases. Germline CDR1 MDHEN, CDR2 SYDVKM. J was trimmed by 3 bases and V by 3 bases; bases with no gene match: 1. There are 13 residues in the CDR3. CDR3 in amino acids: CASSLGQDYEQYF. CDR3 coding DNA: TGTGCCAGCAGTTTGGGACAGGACTACGAGCAGTACTTC.

This clonotype occurred a few times. Written as DNA, the CDR3 is TGCGCCAGCAGCTTGGCGGGGAGGGAAGAAAAACTGTTTTTT. Translating it yields CASSLAGREEKLFF. The chain carries TRBV5-1 and TRBJ1-4, with D uncertain. CDR1 is SGHRS and CDR2 is YFSETQ in the germline V gene. The CDR3 is made up of 14 amino acids. V was trimmed by 0 bases and J by 8 bases, leaving 11 bases between them.

The chain links TRBV30 to TRBJ2-3; D call uncertain. V dropped 0 bases and J dropped 2 bases, with 12 bases sitting between them. CDR1 and CDR2 (germline): GTSNPN, SVGIG (reference sequence). This CDR3 comprises 15 residues. The CDR3 protein is CAWSVSTTTTDTQYF. The CDR3 region has the DNA TGTGCCTGGAGTGTCTCGACCACGACCACAGATACGCAGTATTTT.

V is TRBV7-2 and J is TRBJ1-5; TRBD1 agrees at 7 bases. The CDR3 runs 14 residues. V dropped 10 bases and J dropped 2; count of bases not matched to a gene: 8. The germline CDR1 and CDR2 sequences are SGHTA and FQGNSA. The CDR3 bases are TGTGCCACTGAAAACGGACAGGGCAATCAGCCCCAGCATTTT. Translation gives CATENGQGNQPQHF.

This clonotype was detected only a few times. The rearrangement joins TRBV19 to TRBJ2-1; 7 positions agree with TRBD2. The CDR3 is made up of 17 amino acids. V lost 3 bases to trimming and J lost 0 bases; unmatched junction nucleotides: 8. Per germline, CDR1 LNHDA and CDR2 SQIVND (reference sequence). The DNA for the CDR3 is TGTGCCAGTAGTATTGGGAGGGCTACGGGCTCCTACAATGAGCAGTTCTTC. Its translation is CASSIGRATGSYNEQFF.

At least ten counts were recorded for this clonotype. The chain is built from TRBV11-3 and TRBJ2-7; 8 bases align to TRBD2. Germline V gene data show CDR1 as SGHNT and CDR2 as YENEEA. This CDR3 has 12 amino acids. The J segment lost 3 bases and the V segment lost 5 bases, leaving 0 bases of the junction unmatched. The chain's CDR3 is CASSSGSYEQYF. For the CDR3, the DNA is TGTGCCAGCAGCAGCGGGAGCTACGAGCAGTACTTC.

In this sample, this clonotype turned up many times. Here the CDR3 reads CSVEGGGLTKPYEQYF. The CDR3 nucleotides are TGCAGCGTTGAGGGGGGGGGATTAACAAAACCCTACGAGCAGTACTTC. The chain links TRBV29-1 to TRBJ2-7; 7 nucleotides line up with TRBD2. This CDR3 has 16 residues. The germline gives CDR1 SQVTM, CDR2 ANQGSEA. Trimming took 3 bases from V and 2 from J; bases not matched to a gene: 13.

This clonotype was detected ten times or more. The chain joins TRBV5-1 to TRBJ2-7, with TRBD2 matching 10 bases. Per germline, CDR1 SGHRS and CDR2 YFSETQ. The junction had 11 bases not matched to a gene; V was cut back by 5 bases and J by 6 bases. This CDR3 comprises 15 residues. CDR3 sequence: CASRPLAGEVSEQYF. CDR3 coding DNA: TGCGCCAGCAGGCCGCTAGCGGGGGAAGTCTCCGAGCAGTACTTC.

The rearrangement joins TRBV18 to TRBJ2-1; 7 bases map to TRBD2. This CDR3 has 15 amino acids. The V gene's germline CDR1 is KGHSH and CDR2 LQKENI. Germline trimming cut 5 bases from V and 5 bases from J; bases unmatched to any gene: 9. CDR3 protein: CASSNLAAGNNEQFF. CDR3 nucleotide sequence: TGTGCCAGCTCAAATCTAGCGGCGGGGAACAATGAGCAGTTCTTC.

This clonotype has a handful of counts. V is TRBV10-3 and J is TRBJ1-1; tentatively, D is TRBD1 (6 bases). CDR3 length: 14 residues. CDR1 ENHRY and CDR2 SYGVKD come from the germline V gene. Deletions cut 6 bases from V and 2 bases from J, with 13 bases between. CDR3: CAISEGQGNTEAFF. DNA for the CDR3: TGTGCCATCAGCGAGGGACAAGGTAACACTGAAGCTTTCTTT.

The J gene is TRBJ2-5, the V gene TRBV21-1. TRBV21-1 is designated a pseudogene. The CDR3 extends over 15 amino acids. CDR3 protein: CASSKRNSGKETQYF. The CDR3 DNA follows: TGTGCCAGCAGCAAAAGGAACAGTGGCAAAGAGACCCAGTACTTC.

This rearrangement joins TRBV2 to TRBJ2-1; 12 bases are shared with TRBD2. Trimming took 3 bases from V and 7 from J; bases not matched to a gene: 7. The germline CDR1 and CDR2 sequences are SNHLY and FYNNEI. The CDR3 is made up of 16 amino acids. This CDR3 reads CASSDTLAGGWNEQFF. CDR3 sequence (DNA): TGTGCCAGCAGTGACACACTAGCGGGAGGATGGAATGAGCAGTTCTTC.

The V gene is TRBV30, the J gene TRBJ2-7; no clear D gene. The germline V and J ends were trimmed by 0 bases and 3 bases, with 9 bases remaining between them. The CDR3 is 13 amino acids. Looked up from germline, CDR1 is GTSNPN and CDR2 is SVGIG (reference sequence). Here the CDR3 DNA reads TGTGCCTGGAGTGTCTCGGATCTCTACGAGCAGTACTTC. Protein sequence: CAWSVSDLYEQYF.

This clonotype appeared a few times. This chain connects TRBV2 to TRBJ2-5; D perhaps matches TRBD1 (5 bases). This CDR3 region has 13 residues. Trimming left V 10 bases short and J 1 base short, with 13 bases between. The germline V gene has CDR1 SNHLY and CDR2 FYNNEI. The CDR3 reads CANAGHLQETQYF. CDR3 sequence (DNA): TGTGCCAACGCCGGACACCTCCAAGAGACCCAGTACTTC.

The chain uses TRBV6-6 and TRBJ1-3; no reliable D call. In germline, CDR1 is MNHNY, CDR2 SVGAGI (reference sequence). The length of the CDR3 is 17 residues. V shed 0 bases and J shed 0 bases, with 12 bases lying between them. The CDR3 DNA sequence: TGTGCCAGCAGTTACTCTACTAGCAGGAGCTCTGGAAACACCATATATTTT. It translates to CASSYSTSRSSGNTIYF.

CDR3 sequence reads: CASSVGPPTYNEQFF. The CDR3 DNA reads TGTGCCAGCAGCGTAGGGCCGCCAACCTACAATGAGCAGTTCTTC. This sequence joins TRBV9 and TRBJ2-1; D remains ambiguous. The germline CDR1 and CDR2 sequences are SGDLS and YYNGEE. Trimming left V 0 bases short and J 2 bases short, with 9 bases between. CDR3 size: 15 residues. The full variable domain, rest sourced from reference TRBV9 and TRBJ2-1, is DSGVTQTPKHLITATGQRVTLRCSPRSGDLSVYWYQQSLDQGLQFLIQYYNGEERAKGNILERFSAQQFPDLHSELNLSSLELGDSALYFCASSVGPPTYNEQFFGPGTRLTVL.

J is TRBJ2-1 and V is TRBV24-1; 9 bases match TRBD1. The V segment lost 2 bases and the J segment 8 bases; nucleotides outside the gene matches: 6. The germline CDR1 and CDR2 sequences are KGHDR and SFDVKD. The CDR3 sequence is 15 residues long. CDR3 nucleotide sequence: TGTGCCACCAGTGATTCGGGGACAGGGAAGGATGAGCAGTTCTTC. Translating gives CATSDSGTGKDEQFF.

This clonotype was seen more than once but under ten times. The V call is TRBV7-2, the J call TRBJ2-5; 11 bases are a match to TRBD2. The CDR3 spans 18 residues. V was pared by 3 bases and J by 5 bases, with 14 bases of the junction left unmatched. Germline V lookup: CDR1 SGHTA, CDR2 FQGNSA. The CDR3 nucleotides read TGTGCCAGCAGCTTCCCCTTTTCGGTAGCGGGGGGGCGCGAGACCCAGTACTTC. It specifies CASSFPFSVAGGRETQYF.

The V gene is TRBV7-9, the J gene TRBJ1-3; D gene uncertain. V was trimmed by 4 bases and J by 4 bases, leaving 17 bases between them. This CDR3 has 16 amino acids. The V gene's germline CDR1 is SEHNR and CDR2 FQNEAQ (reference sequence). The CDR3 DNA reads as TGTGCCAGCAGCTCGACACGGGTCCGGGCCGGAAACACCATATATTTT. It translates to CASSSTRVRAGNTIYF.

The rearrangement links TRBV20-1 to TRBJ2-7; D call uncertain. The CDR3 sequence is 14 residues long. In germline, CDR1 is DFQATT, CDR2 SNEGSKA (reference sequence). V gave up 1 base and J gave up 2 bases, with 12 bases separating them. The CDR3 reads CSARVLGGAYEQYF. The CDR3 DNA reads TGCAGTGCTAGAGTCTTGGGCGGAGCCTACGAGCAGTACTTC.

This clonotype was picked up a small number of times. The chain has TRBV20-1 and TRBJ2-5; the D is unclear. There are 15 residues in the CDR3. With 1 base removed from V and 3 bases from J, the gap between germline ends came to 15 bases. In germline, CDR1 is DFQATT, CDR2 SNEGSKA (reference sequence). In DNA, the CDR3 is TGCAGTGCTAGAGGGTCCCCTGCTAGGGAAGAGACCCAGTACTTC. Amino acid sequence: CSARGSPAREETQYF.

This clonotype was observed a few times. The V and J genes are TRBV12-3 or TRBV12-4 and TRBJ2-2, with D possibly being TRBD2 (6 bases). The V gene lost 7 bases and the J gene lost 0 bases, with 18 bases spanning the gap. The CDR3 is made up of 17 amino acids. In nucleotides, the CDR3 is TGTGCCAGCACCACCCTTGGGACTTCCGCGAACACCGGGGAGCTGTTTTTT. It yields the protein CASTTLGTSANTGELFF.

Ten or more counts support this clonotype. The chain joins TRBV13 to TRBJ2-1; D is uncertain. Between the trimmed V and J ends, which lost 6 bases and 0 bases, there was a span of 12 bases. The CDR3 has 15 amino acids. Per the germline V gene, CDR1 is PRHDT and CDR2 is FYEKMQ (reference sequence). The CDR3 protein is CASRLIISSYNEQFF. The CDR3 coding sequence is TGTGCCAGCAGGCTCATCATAAGCTCCTACAATGAGCAGTTCTTC.